This is a list of T cell receptor beta chains from one sample in a study of blood T cell repertoires in COVID-19. TCRdb's table, derived via immunoSEQ multiplex PCR, lists solely in-frame clones and lacks some. The profile shows some 80,000 clones, about four fifths of them singletons. The sequencing input was peripheral blood. Receptors were obtained from a woman older than 75 with active or convalescent COVID-19. Both conserved end residues are part of each CDR3. The D gene is left open where the match is weak. Where a row states a size, it is once, few, many or the class of an expanded clone; other rows omit it.

D gene | J gene | V gene | clone size | CDR3 protein | CDR3 DNA
TRBD1 | TRBJ2-3 | TRBV19 | . | CASSTTGNTQYF | TGTGCCAGTAGTACGACAGGGAACACGCAGTATTTT
. | TRBJ1-1 | TRBV4-1 | . | CASSQVVRGRNTEAFF | TGCGCCAGCAGCCAAGTTGTAAGGGGCCGGAACACTGAAGCTTTCTTT
. | TRBJ1-1 | TRBV19 | . | CASSAGVTSAEAFF | TGTGCCAGTAGTGCCGGAGTTACGTCGGCTGAAGCTTTCTTT
. | TRBJ2-5 | TRBV18 | . | CASSPPSRGQETQYF | TGTGCCAGCTCACCTCCCAGCCGGGGCCAAGAGACCCAGTACTTC
. | TRBJ2-5 | TRBV9 | . | CASSAVWLAGETQYF | TGTGCCAGCAGCGCCGTATGGCTAGCTGGAGAGACCCAGTACTTC
. | TRBJ1-4 | TRBV19 | . | CASSSRGATNEKLFF | TGTGCCAGTAGCAGCAGGGGAGCAACTAATGAAAAACTGTTTTTT
TRBD1 | TRBJ1-4 | TRBV25-1 | . | CASSLTGGATNEKLFF | TGTGCCAGCAGTCTTACAGGGGGCGCGACTAATGAAAAACTGTTTTTT
. | TRBJ1-5 | TRBV7-2 | . | CASSLDHGEYQPQHF | TGTGCCAGCAGCTTAGACCATGGAGAATATCAGCCCCAGCATTTT
. | TRBJ2-6 | TRBV7-2 | . | CASSPGPGANVLTF | TGTGCCAGCAGCCCAGGGCCTGGGGCCAACGTCCTGACTTTC
. | TRBJ1-2 | TRBV13 | . | CASSLGSRGGTF | TGTGCCAGCAGCTTAGGGTCAAGGGGCGGAACCTTC
. | TRBJ2-2 | TRBV4-1 | few | CASSQDTRQGYTGELFF | TGCGCCAGCAGCCAAGATACTCGTCAGGGATACACCGGGGAGCTGTTTTTT
. | TRBJ2-1 | TRBV18 | . | CASSQTLAAGTYNEQFF | TGTGCCAGCTCACAAACGCTGGCGGCAGGGACCTACAATGAGCAGTTCTTC
. | TRBJ1-2 | TRBV9 | . | CASSVAPGNYGYTF | TGTGCCAGCAGCGTAGCCCCGGGGAACTATGGCTACACCTTC
. | TRBJ1-2 | TRBV4-3 | . | CASSSQGWGYTF | TGCGCCAGCAGCTCACAGGGTTGGGGCTACACCTTC
TRBD1 | TRBJ1-2 | TRBV5-1 | few | CASSSSSLGTVSNGYTF | TGCGCCAGCAGCTCCTCTTCTCTCGGGACAGTGAGCAATGGCTACACCTTC
. | TRBJ2-7 | TRBV3-1/TRBV3-2 | . | CASSHPTRDKSYEQYF | TGTGCCAGCAGCCACCCCACCCGGGACAAATCCTACGAGCAGTACTTC
TRBD1 | TRBJ2-4 | TRBV28 | once | CASSFAGQGPRAKNIQYF | TGTGCCAGCAGTTTTGCGGGACAGGGGCCTCGAGCCAAAAACATTCAGTACTTC
TRBD2 | TRBJ2-7 | TRBV19 | . | CASSIDLWRTSGRGTYEQYF | TGTGCCAGTAGTATAGATCTATGGAGGACTAGCGGGAGGGGAACTTACGAGCAGTACTTC
. | TRBJ2-7 | TRBV7-3 | . | CASSAAGGYEQYF | TGTGCCAGCAGCGCCGCCGGGGGCTACGAGCAGTACTTC
TRBD2 | TRBJ2-3 | TRBV30 | . | CAWMGGSSTDTQYF | TGTGCCTGGATGGGGGGGAGCTCGACAGATACGCAGTATTTT
. | TRBJ2-7 | TRBV12-2 | . | CASRLGLAGGPRDEEQYF | TGTGCAAGTCGCTTAGGGTTAGCGGGGGGGCCTAGGGATGAGGAGCAGTACTTC
. | TRBJ1-2 | TRBV18 | . | CASSPPAGRYYGYTF | TGTGCCAGCTCACCACCCGCAGGGCGTTACTATGGCTACACCTTC
. | TRBJ1-1 | TRBV18 | . | CASSSGQNTEAFF | TGTGCCAGCTCATCGGGACAGAACACTGAAGCTTTCTTT
. | TRBJ2-4 | TRBV7-8 | . | CASSLMGMVAKNIQYF | TGTGCCAGCAGCTTAATGGGCATGGTAGCCAAAAACATTCAGTACTTC
TRBD1 | TRBJ1-2 | TRBV6-6 | . | CASNPGTGGAGGYTF | TGTGCCAGCAACCCCGGGACAGGGGGCGCGGGGGGCTACACCTTC
. | TRBJ2-7 | TRBV7-2 | . | CASSLTTELYEQYF | TGTGCCAGCAGCTTAACAACAGAGCTTTACGAGCAGTACTTC
TRBD1 | TRBJ2-3 | TRBV24-1 | few | CATSPTGLMTDTQYF | TGTGCCACCAGTCCGACAGGGTTGATGACAGATACGCAGTATTTT
TRBD2 | TRBJ2-7 | TRBV7-6 | . | CASSSGTSGRRSYEQYF | TGTGCCAGCAGCTCCGGGACTAGCGGGAGACGGTCCTACGAGCAGTACTTC
TRBD1 | TRBJ1-1 | TRBV15 | . | CATGTANTEAFF | TGTGCCACCGGGACAGCGAACACTGAAGCTTTCTTT
TRBD1 | TRBJ2-5 | TRBV7-2 | . | CASSLVLRQGTQYF | TGTGCCAGCAGCTTAGTGCTCCGACAGGGTACCCAGTACTTC
TRBD2 | TRBJ2-1 | TRBV5-1 | . | CASSLGSGGAGEQFF | TGCGCCAGCAGCTTGGGTAGCGGGGGGGCTGGTGAGCAGTTCTTC
TRBD1 | TRBJ2-7 | TRBV6-2/TRBV6-3 | . | CASSTGAAPEQYF | TGTGCCAGCAGCACAGGGGCAGCCCCCGAGCAGTACTTC
. | TRBJ1-2 | TRBV11-2 | . | CASSSPTVYYGYTF | TGTGCCAGCAGCTCCCCGACAGTCTACTATGGCTACACCTTC
TRBD2 | TRBJ2-1 | TRBV5-1 | . | CASSLGLAGAYNEQFF | TGCGCCAGCAGCTTGGGGCTAGCGGGAGCCTACAATGAGCAGTTCTTC
. | TRBJ2-7 | TRBV3-1/TRBV3-2 | few | CASSHRGSGEQYF | TGTGCCAGCAGCCACCGGGGGAGTGGTGAGCAGTACTTC
TRBD2 | TRBJ2-7 | TRBV10-3 | few | CAISGPSGATYEQYF | TGTGCCATCAGTGGCCCTAGCGGAGCTACCTACGAGCAGTACTTC
TRBD1 | TRBJ2-2 | TRBV9 | . | CASSVGVRGLRTGELFF | TGTGCCAGCAGCGTAGGGGTCAGGGGGCTGAGGACCGGGGAGCTGTTTTTT
. | TRBJ2-5 | TRBV14 | . | CASSRQYRETQYF | TGTGCCAGCAGCCGACAGTACCGGGAGACCCAGTACTTC
. | TRBJ2-1 | TRBV18 | . | CASSPGAGFYNEQFF | TGTGCCAGCTCACCAGGCGCAGGGTTCTACAATGAGCAGTTCTTC
. | TRBJ2-2 | TRBV5-1 | . | CASLMNTGELFF | TGCGCCAGCCTAATGAACACCGGGGAGCTGTTTTTT
. | TRBJ1-5 | TRBV2 | once | CASSADAGSNQPQHF | TGTGCCAGCAGTGCGGACGCGGGGAGCAATCAGCCCCAGCATTTT
. | TRBJ1-2 | TRBV28 | . | CASSTFRGQGRYGYTF | TGTGCCAGCAGTACGTTCAGGGGCCAGGGACGCTATGGCTACACCTTC
. | TRBJ1-1 | TRBV6-2/TRBV6-3 | . | CASSSSRVWAEAFF | TGTGCCAGCAGTTCATCCAGGGTGTGGGCTGAAGCTTTCTTT
. | TRBJ2-3 | TRBV4-3 | once | CASSQGGGKDTQYF | TGCGCCAGCAGCCAAGGTGGGGGGAAAGATACGCAGTATTTT
. | TRBJ1-2 | TRBV5-1 | . | CASSLSRPDYGYTF | TGCGCCAGCAGCTTGAGCAGGCCGGACTATGGCTACACCTTC
. | TRBJ2-3 | TRBV6-2/TRBV6-3 | . | CASSYSGETHFTDTQYF | TGTGCCAGCAGTTACTCGGGAGAGACGCACTTTACAGATACGCAGTATTTT
TRBD2 | TRBJ2-3 | TRBV3-1/TRBV3-2 | once | CASSQSTGTSGVITDTQYF | TGTGCCAGCAGCCAGTCTACCGGGACTAGCGGGGTGATCACAGATACGCAGTATTTT